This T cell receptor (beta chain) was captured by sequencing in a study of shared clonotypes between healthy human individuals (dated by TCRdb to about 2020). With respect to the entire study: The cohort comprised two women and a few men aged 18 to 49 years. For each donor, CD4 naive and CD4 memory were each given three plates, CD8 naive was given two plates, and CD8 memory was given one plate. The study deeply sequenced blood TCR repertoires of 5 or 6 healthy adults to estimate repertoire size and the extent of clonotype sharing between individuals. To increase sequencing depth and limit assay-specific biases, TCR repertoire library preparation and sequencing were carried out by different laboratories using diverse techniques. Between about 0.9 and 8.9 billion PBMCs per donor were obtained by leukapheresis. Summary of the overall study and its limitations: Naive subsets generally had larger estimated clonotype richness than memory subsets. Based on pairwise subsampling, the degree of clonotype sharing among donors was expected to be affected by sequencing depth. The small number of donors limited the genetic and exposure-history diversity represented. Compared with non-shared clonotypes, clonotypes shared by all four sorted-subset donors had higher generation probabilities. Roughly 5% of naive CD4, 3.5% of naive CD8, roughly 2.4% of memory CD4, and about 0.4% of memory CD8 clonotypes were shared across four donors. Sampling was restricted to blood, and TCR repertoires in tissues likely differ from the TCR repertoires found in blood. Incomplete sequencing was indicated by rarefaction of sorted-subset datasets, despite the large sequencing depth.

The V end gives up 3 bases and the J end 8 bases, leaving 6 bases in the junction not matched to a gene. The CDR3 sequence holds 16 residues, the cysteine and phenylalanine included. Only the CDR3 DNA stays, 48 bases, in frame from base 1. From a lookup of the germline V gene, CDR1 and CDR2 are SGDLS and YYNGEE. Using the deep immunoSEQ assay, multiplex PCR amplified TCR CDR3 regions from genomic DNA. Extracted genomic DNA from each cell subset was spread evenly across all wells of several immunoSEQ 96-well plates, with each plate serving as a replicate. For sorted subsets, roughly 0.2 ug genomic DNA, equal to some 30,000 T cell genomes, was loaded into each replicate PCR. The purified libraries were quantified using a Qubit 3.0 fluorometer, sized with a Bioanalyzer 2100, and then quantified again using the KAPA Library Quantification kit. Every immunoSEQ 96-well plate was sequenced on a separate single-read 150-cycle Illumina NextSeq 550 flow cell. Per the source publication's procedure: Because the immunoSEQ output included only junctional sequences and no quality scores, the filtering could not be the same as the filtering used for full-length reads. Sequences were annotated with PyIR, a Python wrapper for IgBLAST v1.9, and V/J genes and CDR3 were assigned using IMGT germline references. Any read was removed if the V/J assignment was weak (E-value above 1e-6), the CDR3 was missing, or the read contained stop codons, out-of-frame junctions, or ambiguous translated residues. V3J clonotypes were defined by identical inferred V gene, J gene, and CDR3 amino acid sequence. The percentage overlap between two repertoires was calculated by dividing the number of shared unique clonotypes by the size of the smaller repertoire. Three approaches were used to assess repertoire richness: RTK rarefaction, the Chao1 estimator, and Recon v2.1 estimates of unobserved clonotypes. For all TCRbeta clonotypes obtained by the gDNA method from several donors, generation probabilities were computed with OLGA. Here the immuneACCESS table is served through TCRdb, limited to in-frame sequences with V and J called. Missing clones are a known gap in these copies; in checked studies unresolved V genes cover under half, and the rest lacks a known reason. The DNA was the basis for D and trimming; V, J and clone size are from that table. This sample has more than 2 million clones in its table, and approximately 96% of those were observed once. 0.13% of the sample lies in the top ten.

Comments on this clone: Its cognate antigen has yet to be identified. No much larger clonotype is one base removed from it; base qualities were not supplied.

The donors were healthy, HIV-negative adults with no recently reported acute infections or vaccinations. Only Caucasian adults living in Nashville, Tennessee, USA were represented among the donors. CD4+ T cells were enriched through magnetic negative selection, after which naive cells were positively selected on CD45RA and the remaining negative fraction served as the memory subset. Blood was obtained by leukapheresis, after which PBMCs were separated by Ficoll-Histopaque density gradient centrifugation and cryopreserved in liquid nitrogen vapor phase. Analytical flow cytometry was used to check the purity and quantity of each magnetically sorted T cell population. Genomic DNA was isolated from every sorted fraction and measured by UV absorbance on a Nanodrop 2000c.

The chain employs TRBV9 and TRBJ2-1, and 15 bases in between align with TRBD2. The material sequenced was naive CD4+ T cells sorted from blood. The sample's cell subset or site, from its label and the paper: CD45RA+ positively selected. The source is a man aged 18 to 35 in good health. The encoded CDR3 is CASSAGLAGGPHEQFF. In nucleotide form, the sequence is TGTGCCAGCAGCGCCGGACTAGCGGGAGGGCCCCATGAGCAGTTCTTC.